These T cell receptor beta chains were read from a single sample in a study of cytomegalovirus exposure and HLA in healthy donors. This table comes from immunoSEQ multiplex PCR, and its TCRdb copy is limited to in-frame clones, with some not included. The table includes approximately 120,000 clones, 94% detected once. Sequences were obtained from PBMCs. These receptors were taken from a woman between 18 and 29 years old in good health and CMV-seronegative. CDR3s include the opening cysteine and the closing phenylalanine or tryptophan. The order of the fields is D gene, J gene, V gene, CDR3 protein, CDR3 DNA. A D gene is named only where the DNA matches it firmly.

TRBD1 | TRBJ2-7 | TRBV19 | CASSPRGAGQGEEQYF | TGTGCCAGTAGTCCCCGGGGCGCCGGACAGGGTGAAGAGCAGTACTTC
TRBD2 | TRBJ2-7 | TRBV7-9 | CASSLASGGSDYEQYF | TGTGCCAGCAGCTTAGCTAGCGGGGGCTCGGACTACGAGCAGTACTTC
. | TRBJ1-2 | TRBV6-1 | CASSELARQGYGYTF | TGTGCCAGCAGTGAACTGGCCAGGCAGGGCTATGGCTACACCTTC
. | TRBJ2-7 | TRBV5-6 | CASSLAGEYEQYF | TGTGCCAGCAGCTTGGCAGGGGAATACGAGCAGTACTTC
. | TRBJ1-3 | TRBV9 | CASSVVPGENTIYF | TGTGCCAGCAGCGTAGTACCGGGTGAGAACACCATATATTTT
. | TRBJ2-3 | TRBV30 | CAWSRTLSTDTQYF | TGTGCCTGGAGTAGGACATTAAGCACAGATACGCAGTATTTT
. | TRBJ2-1 | TRBV6-1 | CASSEGDLAYEQFF | TGTGCCAGCAGTGAAGGGGATCTAGCGTATGAGCAGTTCTTC
. | TRBJ1-5 | TRBV2 | CASRSGNQPQHF | TGTGCCAGCAGGAGCGGAAATCAGCCCCAGCATTTT
TRBD2 | TRBJ2-5 | TRBV9 | CASSRTTSGRQETQYF | TGTGCCAGCAGCCGAACGACTAGCGGGCGTCAAGAGACCCAGTACTTC
TRBD1 | TRBJ1-3 | TRBV19 | CASRTGTEGNTIYF | TGTGCCAGTAGGACCGGGACAGAAGGAAACACCATATATTTT
. | TRBJ1-3 | TRBV6-5 | CASSYVKGAGNTIYF | TGTGCCAGCAGTTACGTTAAAGGAGCTGGAAACACCATATATTTT